The 20 T cell receptor beta chains listed next were all sequenced from one sample in a study of T cells in Graves' hyperthyroidism and ophthalmopathy. TCR beta CDR3 regions were amplified from RNA. First-round RT-PCR of the TCR CDR3 relied on the HTBI primer set. One entry per CDR3 protein, called by TCRdb with MiXCR from the multiplex PCR reads. The repertoire consists of roughly 380,000 distinct CDR3 sequences, with roughly an eighth occurring once and the leading ten covering 5.3%. The sample taken for sequencing was blood. The receptors here all came from a woman aged 18-30 years with Graves' hyperthyroidism.

This clonotype was detected only a few times. The chain employs TRBV29-1 and TRBJ2-5; D is perhaps TRBD1 (5 bases). The CDR3 runs to 13 residues. Trimming took off 5 bases at V and 5 bases at J, with 15 bases between the two ends. CDR1 and CDR2 from the germline V gene are SQVTM and ANQGSEA. The CDR3 reads CSVYRTQGETQYF. The CDR3 DNA is TGCAGCGTTTACAGGACCCAAGGGGAGACCCAGTACTTC.

This clonotype was observed at least ten times. CDR3 nucleotides: TGTGCCAGCAGCTTAGGTGCGCGCGGGCGAAGAATTGAGCAGTTCTTC. This sequence encodes CASSLGARGRRIEQFF. The chain couples TRBV7-2 to TRBJ2-1; D may be TRBD2 (5 bases). Germline lookup yields CDR1 SGHTA and CDR2 FQGNSA. The CDR3 spans 16 residues. Trimming took 1 base from V and 9 from J, leaving 19 bases between them.

In its sample, this clonotype was seen a few times. V gene TRBV5-4 combines with J gene TRBJ2-3, with D perhaps TRBD1 or TRBD2 (5 bases each). Germline CDR1 SGHNT, CDR2 YYREEE (reference sequence). V was pared by 4 bases and J by 4 bases, with 13 bases between. The CDR3 totals 14 residues. The CDR3 loop reads CASSGTMGPDTQYF. The DNA for the CDR3 is TGTGCCAGCAGCGGAACGATGGGACCAGATACGCAGTATTTT.

This clonotype was recorded many times. The CDR3 loop reads CASSFSLGSGTEAFF. The CDR3, as DNA: TGTGCCAGCAGTTTTTCGCTAGGGTCAGGAACTGAAGCTTTCTTT. The rearrangement joins TRBV6-1 to TRBJ1-1; D ambiguous. Germline CDR1 is MNHNS and CDR2 is SASEGT. V was shortened by 5 bases and J by 5 bases, with 18 bases between the two germline ends. CDR3 length: 15 residues.

In this sample, this clonotype turned up many times. The DNA for the CDR3 is TGCAGTGCTGCGACAGGGGCAGATACGCAGTATTTT. It translates to CSAATGADTQYF. The rearrangement links TRBV20-1 to TRBJ2-3; 8 bases match TRBD1. The CDR3 has 12 amino acids. The V gene's germline CDR1 is DFQATT and CDR2 SNEGSKA (reference sequence). V lost 5 bases and J lost 4; bases outside the gene matches: 2.

This clonotype was counted only a few times. This may be a read error, as it is one base from a much larger clone. The J gene is TRBJ2-7, the V gene TRBV6-5; 14 nucleotides match TRBD2. Germline lookup yields CDR1 MNHEY and CDR2 SVGAGI. CDR3 length: 16 amino acids. CDR3 in DNA: TGTGCCAGCAGTTACACCGGGACTAGCGGGGGTTACGAGCAGCACTTC. It is translated as CASSYTGTSGGYEQHF.

This clonotype came up a few times. This rearrangement joins TRBV4-1 to TRBJ1-1; D gene ambiguous. This CDR3 has 15 amino acids. V gave up 4 bases and J gave up 5 bases, with 17 bases separating them. Germline V gene data show CDR1 as MGHRA and CDR2 as YSYEKL. As DNA, the CDR3 is TGCGCCAGCAGCCTACAAAGCTCGGGGAAAACTGAAGCTTTCTTT. Translation gives CASSLQSSGKTEAFF.

The chain combines TRBV28 with TRBJ2-1; D is ambiguous. V lost 5 bases and J 7 bases, leaving 15 bases between the germline ends. There are 14 residues in the CDR3. The germline V gene encodes CDR1 MDHEN and CDR2 SYDVKM. CDR3 coding DNA: TGTGCCAGCAGTCCCCTAAGGCTCGGGAATGAGCAGTTCTTC. Translation: CASSPLRLGNEQFF.

This clonotype showed up many times. The chain links TRBV28 to TRBJ2-7; D unclear. Germline V gene lookup returns CDR1 MDHEN and CDR2 SYDVKM. The V gene lost 3 bases and the J gene lost 0 bases, with 6 bases spanning the gap. The CDR3 has 13 amino acids. CDR3 coding DNA: TGTGCCAGCAGTTTTGGGCGCTCCTACGAGCAGTACTTC. It codes for CASSFGRSYEQYF.

This clonotype was detected many times. This sequence joins TRBV20-1 and TRBJ2-7; TRBD1 is a possible D gene (5 bases). V lost 3 bases, J lost 2 bases, and 11 bases lay in between. Germline loops: CDR1 DFQATT, CDR2 SNEGSKA (reference sequence). The CDR3 consists of 13 residues. The CDR3 nucleotides are TGCAGTGCTAGTGACAGTAGTCCCTACGAGCAGTACTTC. Translated: CSASDSSPYEQYF.

The sample holds many counts of this clonotype. The V and J genes are TRBV6-1 and TRBJ2-3; no definite D call. The CDR3 extends over 13 amino acids. CDR1 is MNHNS and CDR2 is SASEGT in the germline V gene. V shed 3 bases and J shed 6 bases, with 10 bases lying between them. Here the CDR3 reads CASSEGPGDTQYF. CDR3 bases: TGTGCCAGCAGTGAGGGCCCCGGGGATACGCAGTATTTT.

In its sample, this clonotype was seen many times. The V and J genes are TRBV28 and TRBJ1-1; the D gene is possibly TRBD1 (5 bases). CDR3 length: 16 residues. Germline values: CDR1 MDHEN, CDR2 SYDVKM. Deletions cut 2 bases from V and 1 base from J, with 14 bases between. The CDR3 region has the DNA TGTGCCAGCAGTTTAGGGAGCGGGGGGAGGAACACTGAAGCTTTCTTT. Translated, it gives CASSLGSGGRNTEAFF.

The rearrangement links TRBV11-2 to TRBJ2-7; no firm D call. Per germline, CDR1 SGHAT and CDR2 FQNNGV. The V and J ends lost 2 bases and 0 bases respectively, with 20 bases between them. There are 18 residues in the CDR3. The CDR3 coding sequence is TGTGCCAGCAGCTTAATTGCGGCAAAAGAGCCCCGCTCCTACGAGCAGTACTTC. It yields the protein CASSLIAAKEPRSYEQYF.

This rearrangement joins TRBV10-2 to TRBJ1-2; 7 nucleotides align to TRBD1. Germline values: CDR1 WSHSY, CDR2 SAAADI. After removal of 3 bases from V and 3 bases from J, the junction contained 10 bases not matched to a gene. The CDR3 consists of 16 residues. CDR3 in amino acids: CASSEKGAGRDYGYTF. CDR3 DNA sequence: TGCGCCAGCAGTGAAAAGGGGGCAGGGAGAGACTATGGCTACACCTTC.

This clonotype was found many times. The chain recombines TRBV5-1 with TRBJ2-7; 8 bases are a match to TRBD2. The CDR3 extends over 15 amino acids. V was pared by 6 bases and J by 2 bases, with 10 bases of the junction left unmatched. Germline V CDR1 and CDR2: SGHRS, YFSETQ. The CDR3 sequence: CASKEEGSGAYEQYF. The CDR3 nucleotides read TGCGCCAGCAAAGAGGAGGGTAGCGGGGCCTACGAGCAGTACTTC.

The CDR3 sequence: CASSTLLGESSYEQYF. In DNA form, the CDR3 reads TGTGCCAGCAGTACCCTTTTAGGGGAAAGCTCCTACGAGCAGTACTTC. J is TRBJ2-7 and V is TRBV27; perhaps TRBD1 as D (5 bases). V lost 5 bases, J lost 0 bases, and 17 bases lay in between. The CDR3 contains 16 residues. From germline, CDR1 is MNHEY and CDR2 SMNVEV (reference sequence).

This clonotype has only a few counts. The genes are TRBV20-1 and TRBJ1-1, with a weak D call TRBD1 (6 bases). Trimming stripped 1 base from V and 7 bases from J, with 19 bases between. The CDR3 runs 15 residues. Germline V gives CDR1 DFQATT, CDR2 SNEGSKA (reference sequence). The CDR3 sequence: CSARVEGGNSLEAFF. DNA of the CDR3: TGCAGTGCTAGAGTCGAAGGGGGTAACTCCCTTGAAGCTTTCTTT.

This clonotype was seen a handful of times. At one end the junction does not follow the germline gene, possibly because of a read error. This chain links TRBV14 with TRBJ2-7; D might be TRBD2 (6 bases). Germline assignment: CDR1 SGHDN and CDR2 FVKESK. This CDR3 is built from 12 residues. The CDR3 is CANSRDFLEQYF. In nucleotides, the CDR3 is TGTGCCAACAGCCGGGACTTCCTGGAGCAGTACTTC.

This clonotype occurred many times. The chain has TRBV20-1 and TRBJ2-7; 9 bases map to TRBD1. The CDR3 is 13 residues long. V trimming: 2 bases; J trimming: 7 bases; junction bases outside the gene matches: 6. Germline CDR1 is DFQATT and CDR2 is SNEGSKA (reference sequence). The CDR3 region is CSARWTGAKEQYF. CDR3 DNA sequence: TGCAGTGCTAGATGGACAGGGGCGAAGGAGCAGTACTTC.

This clonotype came up many times. This sequence joins TRBV27 and TRBJ1-6; tentative D call: TRBD1 (6 bases). Germline V lookup: CDR1 MNHEY, CDR2 SMNVEV (reference sequence). The CDR3 length is 13 residues. Deletions cut 6 bases from V and 9 bases from J, with 12 bases between. The CDR3: CASRQVRGSPLHF. The DNA of the CDR3 is TGTGCCAGCAGGCAGGTCAGGGGTTCACCCCTCCACTTT.